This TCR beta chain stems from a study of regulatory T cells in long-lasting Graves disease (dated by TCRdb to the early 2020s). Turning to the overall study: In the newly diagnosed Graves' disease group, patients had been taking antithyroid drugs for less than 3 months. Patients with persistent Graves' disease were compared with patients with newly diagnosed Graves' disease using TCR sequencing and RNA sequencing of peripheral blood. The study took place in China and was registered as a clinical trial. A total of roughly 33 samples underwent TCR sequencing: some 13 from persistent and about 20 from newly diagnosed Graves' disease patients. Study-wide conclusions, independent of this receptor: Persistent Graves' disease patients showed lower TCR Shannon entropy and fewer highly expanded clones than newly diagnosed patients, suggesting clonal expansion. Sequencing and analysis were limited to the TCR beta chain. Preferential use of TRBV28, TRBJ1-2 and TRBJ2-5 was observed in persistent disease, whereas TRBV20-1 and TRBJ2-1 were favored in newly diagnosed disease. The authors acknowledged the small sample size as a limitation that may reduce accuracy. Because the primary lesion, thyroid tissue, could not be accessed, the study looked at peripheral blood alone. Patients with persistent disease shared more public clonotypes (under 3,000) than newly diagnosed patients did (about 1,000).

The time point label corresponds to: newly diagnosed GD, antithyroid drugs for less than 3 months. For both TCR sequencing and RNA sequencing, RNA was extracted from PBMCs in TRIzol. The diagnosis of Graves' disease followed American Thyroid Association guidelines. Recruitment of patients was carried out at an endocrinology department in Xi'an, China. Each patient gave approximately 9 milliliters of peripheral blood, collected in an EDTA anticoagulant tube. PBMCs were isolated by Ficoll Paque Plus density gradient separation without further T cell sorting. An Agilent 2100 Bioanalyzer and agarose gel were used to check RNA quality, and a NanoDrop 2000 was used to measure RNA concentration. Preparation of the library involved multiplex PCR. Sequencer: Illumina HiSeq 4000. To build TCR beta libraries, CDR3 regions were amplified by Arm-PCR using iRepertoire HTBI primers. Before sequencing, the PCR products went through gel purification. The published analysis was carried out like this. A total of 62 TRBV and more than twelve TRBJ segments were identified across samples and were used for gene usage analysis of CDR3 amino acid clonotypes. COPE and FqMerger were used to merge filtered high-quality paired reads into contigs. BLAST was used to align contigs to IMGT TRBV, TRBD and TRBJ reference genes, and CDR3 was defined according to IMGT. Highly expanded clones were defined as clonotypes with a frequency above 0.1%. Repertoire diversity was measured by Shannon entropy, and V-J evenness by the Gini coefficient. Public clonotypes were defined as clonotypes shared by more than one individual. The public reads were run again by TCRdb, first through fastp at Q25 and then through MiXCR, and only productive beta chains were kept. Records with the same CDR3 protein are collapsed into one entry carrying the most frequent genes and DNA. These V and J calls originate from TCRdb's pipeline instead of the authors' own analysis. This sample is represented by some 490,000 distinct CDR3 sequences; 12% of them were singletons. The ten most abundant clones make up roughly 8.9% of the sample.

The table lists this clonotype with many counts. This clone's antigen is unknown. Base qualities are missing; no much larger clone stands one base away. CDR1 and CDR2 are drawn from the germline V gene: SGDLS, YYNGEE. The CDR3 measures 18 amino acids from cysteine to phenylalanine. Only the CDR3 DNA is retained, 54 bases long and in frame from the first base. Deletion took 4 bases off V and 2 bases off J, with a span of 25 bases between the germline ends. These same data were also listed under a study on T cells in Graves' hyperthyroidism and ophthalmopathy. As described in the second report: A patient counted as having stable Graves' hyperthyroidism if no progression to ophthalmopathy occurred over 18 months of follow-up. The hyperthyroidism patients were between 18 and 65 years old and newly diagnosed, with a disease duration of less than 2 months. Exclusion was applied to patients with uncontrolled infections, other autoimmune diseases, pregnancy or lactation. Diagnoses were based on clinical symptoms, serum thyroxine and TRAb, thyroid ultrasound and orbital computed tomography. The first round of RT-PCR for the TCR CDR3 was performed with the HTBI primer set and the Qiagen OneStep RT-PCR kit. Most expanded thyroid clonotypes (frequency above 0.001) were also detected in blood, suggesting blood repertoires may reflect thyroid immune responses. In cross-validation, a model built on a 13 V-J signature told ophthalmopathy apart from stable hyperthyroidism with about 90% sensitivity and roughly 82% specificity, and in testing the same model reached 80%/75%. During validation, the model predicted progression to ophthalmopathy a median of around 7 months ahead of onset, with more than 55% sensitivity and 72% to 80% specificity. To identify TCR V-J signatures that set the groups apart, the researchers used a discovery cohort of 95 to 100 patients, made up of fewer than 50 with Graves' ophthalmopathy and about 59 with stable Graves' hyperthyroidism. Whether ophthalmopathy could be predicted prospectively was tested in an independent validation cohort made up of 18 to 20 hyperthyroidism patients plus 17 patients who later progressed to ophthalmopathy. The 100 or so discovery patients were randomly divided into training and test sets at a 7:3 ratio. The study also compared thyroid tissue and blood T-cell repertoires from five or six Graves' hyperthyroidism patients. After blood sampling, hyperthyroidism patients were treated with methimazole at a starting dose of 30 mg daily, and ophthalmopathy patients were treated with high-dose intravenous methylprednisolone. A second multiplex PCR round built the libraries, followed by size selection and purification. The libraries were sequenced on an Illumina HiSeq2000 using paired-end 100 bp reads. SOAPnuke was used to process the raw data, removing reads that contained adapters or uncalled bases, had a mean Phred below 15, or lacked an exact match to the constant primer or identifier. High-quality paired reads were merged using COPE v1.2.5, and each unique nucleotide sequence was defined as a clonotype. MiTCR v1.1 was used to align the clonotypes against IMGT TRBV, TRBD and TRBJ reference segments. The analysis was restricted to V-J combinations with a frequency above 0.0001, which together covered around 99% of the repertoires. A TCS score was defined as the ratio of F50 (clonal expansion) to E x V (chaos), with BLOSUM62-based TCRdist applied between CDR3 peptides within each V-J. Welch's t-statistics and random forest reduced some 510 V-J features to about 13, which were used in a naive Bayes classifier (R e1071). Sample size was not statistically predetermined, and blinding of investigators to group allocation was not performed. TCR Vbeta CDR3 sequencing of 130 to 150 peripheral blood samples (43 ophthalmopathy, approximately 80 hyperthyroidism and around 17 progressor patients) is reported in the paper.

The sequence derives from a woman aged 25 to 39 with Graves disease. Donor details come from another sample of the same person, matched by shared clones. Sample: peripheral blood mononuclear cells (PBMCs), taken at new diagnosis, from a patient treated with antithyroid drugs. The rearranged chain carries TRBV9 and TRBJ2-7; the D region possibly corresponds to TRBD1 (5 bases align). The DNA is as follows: TGTGCCAGCAGCCCCCGAAGTTCCCACAGACAGAATACCTACGAGCAGTACTTC. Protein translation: CASSPRSSHRQNTYEQYF.